The 16 T cell receptor beta chains listed next were all sequenced from one sample in a study of neurological immune-mediated disorders. Using its own MiXCR run on the 5' RACE reads, TCRdb lists one record per CDR3 protein. The table includes around 40,000 distinct CDR3 sequences, 12% detected once. Sequenced input: PBMCs. These receptor sequences come from a female donor in good health.

This clonotype was seen many times. This chain uses TRBV2 with TRBJ1-3, with D possibly matching TRBD1 (5 bases). The CDR3 sequence is 14 residues long. Trimming took off 6 bases at V and 4 bases at J, with 13 bases between the two ends. In germline, CDR1 is SNHLY, CDR2 FYNNEI. The CDR3 is CASRFGGGGNTIYF. The DNA for the CDR3 is TGTGCCAGCAGATTTGGGGGTGGAGGAAACACCATATATTTT.

Ten or more counts support this clonotype. The V call is TRBV15, the J call TRBJ2-1; 7 nucleotides match TRBD1. Trimming at V came to 6 bases and at J to 8 bases, leaving 13 bases not matched to a gene. Germline lookup yields CDR1 LNHNV and CDR2 YYDKDF (reference sequence). CDR3 length equals 15 residues. Here the CDR3 DNA reads TGTGCCACCAGAGAGGGACAGAAGGCGTCACATGAGCAGTTCTTC. This translates into CATREGQKASHEQFF.

This clonotype was seen many times. The gene calls are TRBV13 and TRBJ2-1; 8 nucleotides line up with TRBD2. V was pared by 7 bases and J by 7 bases, with 15 bases of the junction left unmatched. The CDR3 length is 16 residues. Germline V lookup: CDR1 PRHDT, CDR2 FYEKMQ (reference sequence). The CDR3 DNA follows: TGTGCCAGCACCCCCCGGGTCGGGGGGGGCTTAAATGAGCAGTTCTTC. Its translation is CASTPRVGGGLNEQFF.

This clonotype showed up just a few times. This chain uses TRBV6-1 with TRBJ2-2; D ambiguous. Germline V lookup: CDR1 MNHNS, CDR2 SASEGT. Trimming took 4 bases from V and 0 from J, leaving 9 bases between them. The CDR3 contains 15 residues. CDR3 nucleotide sequence: TGTGCCAGCAGTGGGATGAGACCGAACACCGGGGAGCTGTTTTTT. Its protein is CASSGMRPNTGELFF.

Ten or more counts support this clonotype. This sequence joins TRBV20-1 and TRBJ2-1; 8 bases agree with TRBD2. Germline trimming cut 5 bases from V and 3 bases from J; bases unmatched to any gene: 6. The CDR3 loop spans 14 amino acids. The germline gives CDR1 DFQATT, CDR2 SNEGSKA (reference sequence). CDR3 sequence: CSASSGGLYNEQFF. The CDR3 region has the DNA TGCAGTGCTTCAAGCGGGGGACTCTACAATGAGCAGTTCTTC.

This clonotype was picked up many times. The V gene is TRBV3-1, the J gene TRBJ2-1, with 13 bases identical to TRBD2. Trimming removed 5 bases from V and 6 bases from J; junction bases left unmatched: 7. The CDR3 length is 16 residues. Germline loops: CDR1 LGHDT, CDR2 YNNKEL (reference sequence). This CDR3 is CASSSIGTSGTNEQFF. The CDR3 DNA is TGTGCCAGCAGCAGCATCGGGACTAGCGGGACCAATGAGCAGTTCTTC.

Points on this clonotype: A much more abundant neighbour one base away suggests this may be a read error. V is TRBV6-2 or TRBV6-3 and J is TRBJ2-1; 9 nucleotides align to TRBD2. From germline, CDR1 is MNHEY and CDR2 SVGEGT. The J segment lost 0 bases and the V segment lost 7 bases, leaving 7 bases of the junction unmatched. The CDR3 is 16 residues long. CDR3 in amino acids: CASTRAGGVSYNEQFF. CDR3 DNA: TGTGCCAGCACACGAGCGGGGGGCGTCTCCTACAATGAGCAGTTCTTC.

With regard to this clonotype: The missing conserved phenylalanine or tryptophan at the end of this CDR3 makes a read error likely. The DNA is omitted, as the CDR3 cannot be located on it reliably, and the CDR3 follows TCRdb's listing. CDR3 loop: CASGFMMETPYL. V is TRBV27 and J is TRBJ2-5. Germline V gene data show CDR1 as MNHEY and CDR2 as SMNVEV (reference sequence). The CDR3 adds up to 12 amino acids, both ends counted.

The chain combines TRBV6-5 with TRBJ2-3; 12 nucleotides align to TRBD2. J lost 3 bases, V lost 10 bases, and 5 bases had no gene match. Germline-derived CDR1 and CDR2 are MNHEY and SVGAGI. This CDR3 is built from 14 residues. Here the CDR3 reads CATSLAGGTDTQYF. CDR3 coding DNA: TGTGCCACTTCACTAGCGGGAGGAACAGATACGCAGTATTTT.

The table lists this clonotype with a count of one. The rearrangement links TRBV3-1 to TRBJ2-7; D not certain. Trimming pared 0 bases from V and 0 bases from J, leaving 12 bases between. CDR1 LGHDT and CDR2 YNNKEL come from the germline V gene (reference sequence). CDR3 length: 16 residues. This CDR3 is CASSQDMGYVSYEQYF. The CDR3 coding sequence is TGTGCCAGCAGCCAAGATATGGGGTACGTCTCCTACGAGCAGTACTTC.

This clonotype has ten or more counts. V gene TRBV19 combines with J gene TRBJ2-3; perhaps TRBD1 as D (5 bases). The CDR3 totals 18 residues. Trimming removed 1 base from V and 1 base from J, with 18 bases in between. Germline V lookup: CDR1 LNHDA, CDR2 SQIVND (reference sequence). The CDR3 protein is CASSIAASGAAGTDTQYF. DNA of the CDR3: TGTGCCAGTAGTATAGCGGCGAGTGGGGCGGCCGGCACAGATACGCAGTATTTT.

At least ten counts were recorded for this clonotype. The chain has TRBV9 and TRBJ1-2, with TRBD1 identical over 9 bases. Losses at the gene ends were 3 bases for V and 2 bases for J; bases not matched to a gene: 5. The CDR3 contains 15 residues. From germline, CDR1 is SGDLS and CDR2 YYNGEE. As DNA, the CDR3 is TGTGCCAGCAGCGCTGATGGGACAGGGAACTATGGCTACACCTTC. Translating it yields CASSADGTGNYGYTF.

This clonotype showed up many times. This chain joins TRBV30 and TRBJ2-7; D tentatively fits TRBD1 or TRBD2 (5 bases each). CDR3 length equals 12 residues. Trimming took 6 bases from V and 3 from J, leaving 12 bases between them. CDR1 is GTSNPN, CDR2 SVGIG, per germline (reference sequence). The CDR3 loop reads CACPGPSYEQYF. DNA of the CDR3: TGTGCCTGCCCGGGACCCAGCTACGAGCAGTACTTC.

This clonotype was observed many times. V usage is TRBV15 and J usage is TRBJ2-3; D is possibly TRBD1 or TRBD2 (5 bases each). Trimming took 3 bases from V and 0 from J, leaving 10 bases between them. The germline CDR1 and CDR2 sequences are LNHNV and YYDKDF (reference sequence). The CDR3 runs 15 residues. The CDR3 DNA follows: TGTGCCACCAGCAGGGGGGAGACTAGCACAGATACGCAGTATTTT. Its protein is CATSRGETSTDTQYF. Variable domain in full (rest from reference TRBV15 and TRBJ2-3): DAMVIQNPRYQVTQFGKPVTLSCSQTLNHNVMYWYQQKSSQAPKLLFHYYDKDFNNEADTPDNFQSRRPNTSFCFLDIRSPGLGDTAMYLCATSRGETSTDTQYFGPGTRLTVL.

In its sample, this clonotype was seen many times. The chain recombines TRBV5-1 with TRBJ2-5, with D possibly called TRBD1 or TRBD2 (6 bases each). CDR3 length equals 13 residues. In germline, CDR1 is SGHRS, CDR2 YFSETQ. V lost 7 bases and J lost 1, with 11 bases in between. The CDR3 spells CASLRGPQETQYF. In DNA form, the CDR3 reads TGCGCCAGCCTACGGGGGCCCCAAGAGACCCAGTACTTC.

This clonotype was recorded many times. The rearrangement joins TRBV28 to TRBJ2-7; D uncertain. The length of the CDR3 is 14 residues. V was cut by 5 bases and J by 3 bases, with 14 bases left in between. Germline lookup yields CDR1 MDHEN and CDR2 SYDVKM. CDR3 loop: CASSLRLPVYEQYF. The CDR3 DNA reads TGTGCCAGCAGTCTCCGGCTACCGGTCTACGAGCAGTACTTC.